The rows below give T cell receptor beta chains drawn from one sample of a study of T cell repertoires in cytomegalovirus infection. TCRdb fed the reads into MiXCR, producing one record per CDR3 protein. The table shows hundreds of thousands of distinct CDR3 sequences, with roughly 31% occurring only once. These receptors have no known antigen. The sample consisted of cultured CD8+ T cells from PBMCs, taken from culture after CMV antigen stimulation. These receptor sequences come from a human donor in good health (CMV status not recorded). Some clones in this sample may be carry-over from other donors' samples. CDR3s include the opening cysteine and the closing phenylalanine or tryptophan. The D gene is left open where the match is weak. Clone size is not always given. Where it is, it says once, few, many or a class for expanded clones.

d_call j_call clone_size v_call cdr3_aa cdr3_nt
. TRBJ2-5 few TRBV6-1 CASSEEGGRWLETQYF TGTGCCAGCAGTGAAGAAGGGGGACGGTGGCTGGAGACCCAGTACTTC
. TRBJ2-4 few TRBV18 CASSPTVIAKNIQYF TGTGCCAGCTCACCGACAGTTATAGCCAAAAACATTCAGTACTTC
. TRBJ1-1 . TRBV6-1 CASLPGWMGEAFF TGTGCCAGCTTGCCAGGGTGGATGGGTGAAGCTTTCTTT
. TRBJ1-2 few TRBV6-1 CASSPNRFGGYTF TGTGCCAGCAGTCCGAACAGGTTCGGGGGCTACACCTTC
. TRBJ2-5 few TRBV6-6 CASTRGRGNQETQYF TGTGCCAGCACCCGGGGGAGGGGGAACCAAGAGACCCAGTACTTC
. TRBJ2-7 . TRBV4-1 CASSQEGLLAASYEQYF TGCGCCAGCAGCCAAGAGGGTCTCCTCGCGGCCTCCTACGAGCAGTACTTC
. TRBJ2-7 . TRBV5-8 CASSLVWDGSYEQYF TGTGCCAGCAGCTTGGTTTGGGACGGATCCTACGAGCAGTACTTC
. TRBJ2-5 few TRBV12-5 CASGFGGRETQYF TGTGCTAGTGGTTTTGGGGGGCGAGAGACCCAGTACTTC
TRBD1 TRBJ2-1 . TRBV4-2 CASIAGTGGYNEQFF TGTGCCAGCATCGCCGGAACAGGGGGCTACAATGAGCAGTTCTTC
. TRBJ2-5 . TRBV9 CASSVEGGPPQETQYF TGTGCCAGCAGCGTAGAGGGGGGGCCCCCACAAGAGACCCAGTACTTC
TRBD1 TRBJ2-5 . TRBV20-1 CSARDWAGGETQYF TGCAGTGCTAGAGATTGGGCAGGGGGAGAGACCCAGTACTTC
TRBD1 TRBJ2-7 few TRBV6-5 CASSYLRNRGHEQYF TGTGCCAGCAGTTACCTCCGGAACAGGGGCCACGAGCAGTACTTC
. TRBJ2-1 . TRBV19 CASSADIDAWRWQFF TGTGCCAGTAGTGCAGACATCGACGCTTGGCGGTGGCAGTTCTTC
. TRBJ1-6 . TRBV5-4 CASSRGGSSYNSPLHF TGTGCCAGCAGCCGAGGGGGGAGCTCCTATAATTCACCCCTCCACTTT
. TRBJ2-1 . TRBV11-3 CASSLGPPDSLQFF TGTGCCAGCAGCTTAGGGCCCCCCGATTCTCTGCAGTTCTTC
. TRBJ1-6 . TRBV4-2 CASSQVYRTSSPLHF TGTGCCAGCAGCCAAGTTTACAGGACAAGTTCACCCCTCCACTTT
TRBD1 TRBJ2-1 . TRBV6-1 CASRGTGWSYNEQFF TGTGCCAGCAGGGGGACAGGGTGGTCCTACAATGAGCAGTTCTTC
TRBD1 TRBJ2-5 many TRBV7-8 CASSRPKILDRGTHPQETQYF TGTGCCAGCAGCCGCCCTAAAATTCTTGACAGGGGGACACACCCACAAGAGACCCAGTACTTC